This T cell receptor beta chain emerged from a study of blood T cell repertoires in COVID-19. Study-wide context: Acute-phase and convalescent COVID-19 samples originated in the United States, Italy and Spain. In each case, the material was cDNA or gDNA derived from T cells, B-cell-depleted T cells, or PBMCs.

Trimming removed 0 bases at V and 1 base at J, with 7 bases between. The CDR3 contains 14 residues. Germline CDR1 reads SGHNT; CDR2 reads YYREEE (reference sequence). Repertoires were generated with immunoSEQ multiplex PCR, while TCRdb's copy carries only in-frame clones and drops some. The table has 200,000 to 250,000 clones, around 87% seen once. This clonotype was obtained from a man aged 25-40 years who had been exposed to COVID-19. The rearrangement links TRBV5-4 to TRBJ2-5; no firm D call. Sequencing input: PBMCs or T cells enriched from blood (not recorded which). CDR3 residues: CASSLVETQETQYF. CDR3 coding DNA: TGTGCCAGCAGCTTGGTAGAAACCCAAGAGACCCAGTACTTC.